Presented here are 14 T cell receptor beta chains from one specimen sequenced in a study of brain T cells in children with intractable seizures (dated by TCRdb to 2020 to 2023). The library was produced with the immunoSEQ multiplex PCR assay. As stored in TCRdb, this immuneACCESS dataset retains in-frame rearrangements with V and J assigned. A fraction of the clones does not appear; measured against another copy, unresolved V genes explain less than half of the discrepancy, and the remainder lacks a known reason. The sample records about 22,000 clones, under 95% of which are singletons. The ten biggest clones cover 5% to 7% of the sample. The time point label of this sample denotes: resected brain tissue, or blood drawn just prior to surgery. The sequencing used peripheral blood, collected at surgery. The receptors come from a boy aged 5-17 years with focal cortical dysplasia and intractable seizures.

The V and J genes are TRBV2 and TRBJ2-2; perhaps TRBD1 as D (5 bases). Trimming took 8 bases from V and 6 from J, leaving 10 bases between them. This CDR3 is 12 amino acids long. Germline values: CDR1 SNHLY, CDR2 FYNNEI. In nucleotides, the CDR3 is TGTGCCAGCCACAAGGGGCCCGGGGAGCTGTTTTTT. The encoded protein is CASHKGPGELFF.

The J gene is TRBJ2-3, the V gene TRBV4-1, with unresolved D. The V gene's germline CDR1 is MGHRA and CDR2 YSYEKL. V was pared by 2 bases and J by 0 bases, with 9 bases between. This CDR3 spans 15 amino acids. In nucleotides, the CDR3 is TGCGCCAGCAGCCAACTAACAGCTAGCACAGATACGCAGTATTTT. Amino acids: CASSQLTASTDTQYF.

V and J are TRBV18 and TRBJ2-7; TRBD1 agrees at 11 bases. CDR3 size: 15 residues. Germline V gives CDR1 KGHSH, CDR2 LQKENI. V gave up 1 base and J gave up 6 bases; unmatched junction bases: 5. Here the CDR3 reads CASSPRDRGSGEQYF. CDR3 sequence (DNA): TGTGCCAGCTCACCACGGGACAGGGGGTCGGGCGAGCAGTACTTC.

This clone was observed a single time. V and J are TRBV13 and TRBJ1-3; possibly TRBD1 for D (6 bases). The CDR3 is 14 residues long. Deletions cut 5 bases from V and 4 bases from J, with 12 bases between. Germline V gene sequence: CDR1 PRHDT, CDR2 FYEKMQ (reference sequence). CDR3 amino acids: CASSQGSGGNTIYF. Here the CDR3 DNA reads TGTGCCAGCAGCCAGGGGTCGGGGGGAAACACCATATATTTT.

This clone is a singleton in its sample. The gene calls are TRBV29-1 and TRBJ1-6, with D perhaps matching TRBD1 (6 bases). V lost 6 bases and J lost 3, with 9 bases in between. Germline V gene lookup returns CDR1 SQVTM and CDR2 ANQGSEA. The CDR3 has 13 residues. The CDR3 loop reads CSVSGDYNSPLHF. The CDR3 bases are TGCAGCGTGTCAGGGGACTATAATTCACCCCTCCACTTT.

The J gene is TRBJ1-5, the V gene TRBV6-5, with a tentative D call TRBD1 (6 bases). Germline lookup yields CDR1 MNHEY and CDR2 SVGAGI. The CDR3 covers 15 residues. V lost 2 bases and J 8 bases, leaving 16 bases between the germline ends. DNA of the CDR3: TGTGCCAGCAGTTACGGACAGTACAGAGGGGAGCCCCAGCATTTT. Its translation is CASSYGQYRGEPQHF.

The chain employs TRBV4-1 and TRBJ1-3; weak D call: TRBD1 (5 bases). The CDR3 has 15 amino acids. From germline, CDR1 is MGHRA and CDR2 YSYEKL. Between the trimmed V and J ends, which lost 0 bases and 0 bases, there was a span of 6 bases. The CDR3 DNA is TGCGCCAGCAGCCAAGATGGGGGCTCTGGAAACACCATATATTTT. Protein: CASSQDGGSGNTIYF.

This rearrangement joins TRBV6-2 or TRBV6-3 to TRBJ1-6; D gene uncertain. CDR1 and CDR2 from the germline V gene are MNHEY and SVGEGT. The CDR3 has 15 amino acids. The ends were cut back, 2 bases at V and 0 bases at J, with 5 bases in the middle. In nucleotides, the CDR3 is TGTGCCAGCAGTTACGATAGCTCCTATAATTCACCCCTCCACTTT. Its protein product is CASSYDSSYNSPLHF.

The rearrangement links TRBV6-4 to TRBJ1-1; D is uncertain. This CDR3 has 14 residues. V dropped 6 bases and J dropped 0 bases, with 11 bases sitting between them. CDR1 and CDR2 from the germline V gene are MRHNA and SNTAGT. CDR3: CASRGTTVNTEAFF. The CDR3 bases are TGTGCCAGCAGGGGAACTACGGTGAACACTGAAGCTTTCTTT.

As to this clone: This sample also contains other DNA sequences that code for the same CDR3. This rearrangement joins TRBV6-1 to TRBJ2-3, with 10 bases matching TRBD2. The CDR3 covers 15 residues. The V gene's germline CDR1 is MNHNS and CDR2 SASEGT. J gave up 4 bases and V 0 bases, and 1 base lay outside the gene matches. The CDR3 reads CASSEAAGGPDTQYF. The CDR3 nucleotides are TGTGCCAGCAGTGAAGCAGCGGGGGGGCCAGATACGCAGTATTTT.

The gene calls are TRBV6-5 and TRBJ2-3; no firm D call. Trimming pared 0 bases from V and 6 bases from J, leaving 16 bases between. The germline V gene has CDR1 MNHEY and CDR2 SVGAGI. CDR3 length equals 16 residues. CDR3 residues: CASSYSISHPQDTQYF. The CDR3 bases are TGTGCCAGCAGTTACTCGATTAGTCACCCCCAGGATACGCAGTATTTT.

This sequence joins TRBV28 and TRBJ1-6, with 8 bases that match TRBD1. CDR3 length equals 18 residues. The germline CDR1 and CDR2 sequences are MDHEN and SYDVKM. V shed 6 bases and J 0 bases; nucleotides not matched to a gene: 10. The CDR3 nucleotides read TGTGCCAGCAGACCCCAGGACAGGGTAAACTCCTATAATTCACCCCTCCACTTT. Translated, it gives CASRPQDRVNSYNSPLHF.

The J gene is TRBJ2-1, the V gene TRBV6-5, with a weak D call TRBD2 (5 bases). CDR3 length: 14 residues. V lost 4 bases, J lost 7 bases, and 14 bases lay in between. The germline gives CDR1 MNHEY, CDR2 SVGAGI. CDR3 loop: CASSSQDSRNEQFF. The CDR3 nucleotides read TGTGCCAGCAGTTCGCAGGACTCTAGGAATGAGCAGTTCTTC.

The V gene is TRBV28, the J gene TRBJ1-5; 7 bases fit TRBD1. Germline CDR1 reads MDHEN; CDR2 reads SYDVKM. V lost 7 bases to trimming and J lost 5 bases; unmatched junction nucleotides: 11. The CDR3 runs to 15 residues. Here the CDR3 reads CASNYRGGGYQPQHF. As DNA, the CDR3 is TGTGCCAGCAACTACAGGGGCGGCGGGTATCAGCCCCAGCATTTT.